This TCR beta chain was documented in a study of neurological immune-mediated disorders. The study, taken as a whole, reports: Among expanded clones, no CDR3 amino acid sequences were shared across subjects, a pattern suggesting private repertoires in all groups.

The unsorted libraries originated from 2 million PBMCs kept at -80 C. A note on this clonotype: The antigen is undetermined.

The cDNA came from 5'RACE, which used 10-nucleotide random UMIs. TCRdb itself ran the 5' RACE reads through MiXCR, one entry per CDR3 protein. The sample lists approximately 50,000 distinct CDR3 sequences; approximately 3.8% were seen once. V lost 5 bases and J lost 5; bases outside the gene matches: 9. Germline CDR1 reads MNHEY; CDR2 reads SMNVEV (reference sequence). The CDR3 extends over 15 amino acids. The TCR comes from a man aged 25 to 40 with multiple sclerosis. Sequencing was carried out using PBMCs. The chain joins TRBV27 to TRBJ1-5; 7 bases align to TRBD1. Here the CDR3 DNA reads TGTGCCAGCAGTCCCCGGGGACAGACTCATCAGCCCCAGCATTTT. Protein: CASSPRGQTHQPQHF.